Below, 32 T cell receptor beta chains from the same sample are listed, as sequenced in a study of identical twins. TCRdb processed the 5' RACE reads anew with MiXCR; each CDR3 protein has one entry. The profile shows roughly 700,000 distinct CDR3 sequences, more than 6.5% of them singletons. A further study also used this sample, focusing on yellow fever vaccine responses in identical twins.

The sequenced sample was PBMCs. The source of these receptors is a woman between 18 and 29 years old in good health.

The V and J genes are TRBV20-1 and TRBJ1-1; D possibly corresponds to TRBD1 (5 bases). This CDR3 contains 18 residues. Deletions cut 5 bases from V and 2 bases from J, with 27 bases between. Germline CDR1 and CDR2: DFQATT and SNEGSKA (reference sequence). The CDR3 loop reads CSAPETWQGLGINTEAFF. As DNA, the CDR3 is TGCAGTGCTCCCGAAACGTGGCAGGGTCTAGGCATTAACACTGAAGCTTTCTTT.

A few counts support this clonotype. The chain has TRBV11-2 and TRBJ2-1; D is uncertain. V was cut by 5 bases and J by 4 bases, with 9 bases left in between. The CDR3 spans 13 residues. The germline V gene encodes CDR1 SGHAT and CDR2 FQNNGV. The DNA for the CDR3 is TGTGCCAGCAGCACCGCCAGATACAATGAGCAGTTCTTC. Protein product: CASSTARYNEQFF.

This clonotype was counted ten times or more. This rearrangement joins TRBV7-2 to TRBJ2-7, with 8 bases fitting TRBD2. Trimming removed 2 bases from V and 4 bases from J; junction bases left unmatched: 4. Germline V gene data show CDR1 as SGHTA and CDR2 as FQGNSA. This CDR3 is 14 amino acids long. CDR3: CASSLPGLVYEQYF. CDR3 nucleotides: TGTGCCAGCAGCTTACCGGGACTAGTTTACGAGCAGTACTTC.

This clonotype was found many times. The chain employs TRBV10-2 and TRBJ2-5; the match to TRBD2 covers 7 bases. The CDR3 covers 16 residues. Germline V gives CDR1 WSHSY, CDR2 SAAADI. V trimming: 2 bases; J trimming: 0 bases; junction bases outside the gene matches: 6. The CDR3 sequence is CASSEGGSGYQETQYF. In nucleotides, the CDR3 is TGCGCCAGCAGTGAGGGAGGTAGCGGGTACCAAGAGACCCAGTACTTC.

The chain employs TRBV29-1 and TRBJ2-7, with D possibly TRBD2 on 6 matching bases. This CDR3 is built from 13 residues. The V gene's germline CDR1 is SQVTM and CDR2 ANQGSEA. The germline V and J ends were trimmed by 4 bases and 0 bases, with 10 bases remaining between them. CDR3 sequence reads: CSVGLGGSYEQYF. The CDR3, as DNA: TGCAGCGTTGGACTGGGGGGCTCCTACGAGCAGTACTTC.

This clonotype was detected many times. J is TRBJ2-3 and V is TRBV11-1; 13 bases are a match to TRBD2. In germline, CDR1 is SGHAT, CDR2 FQDESV (reference sequence). J gave up 0 bases and V 5 bases, and 2 bases lay outside the gene matches. The CDR3 is made up of 16 amino acids. The CDR3 is CASSKGLAGSTDTQYF. CDR3 DNA: TGTGCCAGCAGCAAGGGACTAGCGGGAAGCACAGATACGCAGTATTTT.

This clonotype was counted between two and nine times. This chain uses TRBV10-3 with TRBJ2-3; D might be TRBD2 (6 bases). Germline V gene lookup returns CDR1 ENHRY and CDR2 SYGVKD. V was trimmed by 5 bases and J by 4 bases, leaving 10 bases between them. The CDR3 has 13 amino acids. The CDR3 DNA sequence: TGTGCCATCAGTCAACGACTAGCAGATACGCAGTATTTT. Translating gives CAISQRLADTQYF.

The chain links TRBV5-4 to TRBJ2-3; TRBD2 matches at 15 bases. The CDR3 has 17 residues. The ends lost 4 bases at V and 4 bases at J; junction bases unmatched: 7. From germline, CDR1 is SGHNT and CDR2 YYREEE (reference sequence). CDR3 in DNA: TGTGCCAGCAGCAGGACTAGCGGGAGGGCCGTGGCAGATACGCAGTATTTT. Amino acids: CASSRTSGRAVADTQYF.

This clonotype was detected ten times or more. The J gene is TRBJ2-3, the V gene TRBV12-3 or TRBV12-4; maybe TRBD1 (5 bases). V was trimmed by 6 bases and J by 3 bases, leaving 16 bases between them. This CDR3 comprises 15 residues. The CDR3 DNA reads as TGTGCCAGCAGCAAAGGGGCTAGTGGTACAGATACGCAGTATTTT. Amino acids: CASSKGASGTDTQYF.

This clonotype was seen a few times. This chain connects TRBV7-8 to TRBJ2-5, with TRBD2 identical over 9 bases. Unmatched junction bases numbered 7, after V lost 2 bases and J lost 3 bases. This CDR3 contains 16 residues. CDR1 is SGHVS, CDR2 FQNEAQ, per germline. The CDR3 coding sequence is TGTGCCAGCAGCTTACGCCTAGCGGGAAGTGAAGAGACCCAGTACTTC. Translation: CASSLRLAGSEETQYF.

The rearrangement links TRBV4-1 to TRBJ2-1; no clear D gene. Looked up from germline, CDR1 is MGHRA and CDR2 is YSYEKL. The length of the CDR3 is 14 residues. V lost 3 bases, J lost 4 bases, and 10 bases lay in between. In DNA form, the CDR3 reads TGCGCCAGCAGCCAGGAGAGATCTTACAATGAGCAGTTCTTC. This encodes CASSQERSYNEQFF.

The chain joins TRBV30 to TRBJ2-1, with D possibly TRBD2 on 6 matching bases. This CDR3 is built from 17 residues. Trimming took off 4 bases at V and 4 bases at J, with 23 bases between the two ends. Per the germline V gene, CDR1 is GTSNPN and CDR2 is SVGIG (reference sequence). In nucleotides, the CDR3 is TGTGCCTGGATACCCGGAAGCCCCCGCGGGGTTTACAATGAGCAGTTCTTC. Encoded protein: CAWIPGSPRGVYNEQFF.

The rearrangement uses TRBV3-1 and TRBJ2-2; TRBD2 agrees at 9 bases. The V segment lost 1 base and the J segment 4 bases; nucleotides outside the gene matches: 1. There are 15 residues in the CDR3. In germline, CDR1 is LGHDT, CDR2 YNNKEL (reference sequence). CDR3 sequence (DNA): TGTGCCAGCAGCCAAGCTAGCGGGACCACCGGGGAGCTGTTTTTT. It codes for CASSQASGTTGELFF. The variable domain in full, completed from reference TRBV3-1 and TRBJ2-2, reads DTAVSQTPKYLVTQMGNDKSIKCEQNLGHDTMYWYKQDSKKFLKIMFSYNNKELIINETVPNRFSPKSPDKAHLNLHINSLELGDSAVYFCASSQASGTTGELFFGEGSRLTVL.

The CDR3 is CASSPTGQTATQPQHF. DNA for the CDR3: TGTGCCAGTAGTCCCACAGGACAAACCGCGACTCAGCCCCAGCATTTT. V is TRBV19 and J is TRBJ1-5; D might be TRBD1 (5 bases). The germline CDR1 and CDR2 sequences are LNHDA and SQIVND (reference sequence). The CDR3 consists of 16 residues. The germline V and J ends were trimmed by 5 bases and 6 bases, with 20 bases remaining between them.

The chain recombines TRBV20-1 with TRBJ2-7; 8 bases match TRBD1. The CDR3 spans 12 residues. Germline loops: CDR1 DFQATT, CDR2 SNEGSKA (reference sequence). V shed 5 bases, J shed 4 bases, and the junction held 4 bases outside the gene matches. The CDR3 DNA follows: TGCAGTGCTCACAGACAGGGGTACGAGCAGTACTTC. It specifies CSAHRQGYEQYF.

This clonotype was counted a few times. This chain joins TRBV7-9 and TRBJ2-7; possibly TRBD1 or TRBD2 for D (5 bases each). The germline CDR1 and CDR2 sequences are SEHNR and FQNEAQ (reference sequence). The CDR3 totals 14 residues. V was pared by 8 bases and J by 2 bases, with 16 bases between. CDR3: CASRSAGAAYEQYF. CDR3 bases: TGTGCCAGCCGCTCGGCCGGGGCCGCCTACGAGCAGTACTTC.

This clonotype was found many times. In DNA, the CDR3 is TGTGCCAGCAGTCTGGGACTAGCACTGGGCGAGCAGTACTTC. Residues: CASSLGLALGEQYF. The gene calls are TRBV28 and TRBJ2-7; 9 nucleotides line up with TRBD2. CDR3 length: 14 residues. Germline V lookup: CDR1 MDHEN, CDR2 SYDVKM. The trim removed 5 bases at V and 6 bases at J, leaving 8 bases unmatched.

In its sample, this clonotype was seen many times. The rearrangement joins TRBV12-3 or TRBV12-4 to TRBJ2-7, with D unclear. The CDR3 consists of 11 residues. V lost 6 bases and J 4 bases, leaving 7 bases between the germline ends. The CDR3 reads CASSRKYEQYF. DNA for the CDR3: TGTGCCAGCAGCCGAAAATACGAGCAGTACTTC.

This clonotype occurred many times. The gene calls are TRBV12-3 or TRBV12-4 and TRBJ2-1; 9 bases align to TRBD2. There are 13 residues in the CDR3. The V segment lost 10 bases and the J segment 7 bases; nucleotides outside the gene matches: 8. CDR3 bases: TGTGCCACACGGACTAGCGAGTTAAATGAGCAGTTCTTC. Its protein product is CATRTSELNEQFF.

This clonotype was observed at least ten times. The chain joins TRBV6-1 to TRBJ2-3, with unresolved D. The CDR3 length is 16 residues. The V gene lost 6 bases and the J gene lost 2 bases, with 18 bases spanning the gap. Per germline, CDR1 MNHNS and CDR2 SASEGT. CDR3 sequence (DNA): TGTGCCAGCAGCCAAGGATTATACTCCCCCACAGATACGCAGTATTTT. Its translation is CASSQGLYSPTDTQYF.

The chain has TRBV7-8 and TRBJ2-1, with 7 bases aligning to TRBD2. The CDR3 loop spans 17 amino acids. The germline V gene encodes CDR1 SGHVS and CDR2 FQNEAQ. The trim removed 4 bases at V and 0 bases at J, leaving 9 bases unmatched. The CDR3 here is CASSSRKERDSYNEQFF. Written as DNA, the CDR3 is TGTGCCAGCAGCTCCCGCAAAGAGCGGGACTCCTACAATGAGCAGTTCTTC.

This clonotype has at least ten counts. The chain links TRBV11-3 to TRBJ2-3; 11 nucleotides align to TRBD2. J gave up 5 bases and V 5 bases, and 3 bases lay outside the gene matches. Germline V gives CDR1 SGHNT, CDR2 YENEEA. This CDR3 is 14 amino acids long. This chain's CDR3 is CASSELAGVDTQYF. The CDR3 region has the DNA TGTGCCAGCAGCGAACTAGCGGGGGTAGATACGCAGTATTTT.

This clonotype was found a few times. The chain uses TRBV5-1 and TRBJ2-7, with TRBD1 as a possible D gene (5 bases). The ends were cut back, 0 bases at V and 5 bases at J, with 15 bases in the middle. Germline loops: CDR1 SGHRS, CDR2 YFSETQ. The CDR3 contains 15 residues. This CDR3 is CASSLGGKGSHEQYF. For the CDR3, the DNA is TGCGCCAGCAGCTTGGGGGGCAAAGGGTCCCACGAGCAGTACTTC. Together with reference TRBV5-1 and TRBJ2-7, the CDR3 gives the full variable domain: KAGVTQTPRYLIKTRGQQVTLSCSPISGHRSVSWYQQTPGQGLQFLFEYFSETQRNKGNFPGRFSGRQFSNSRSEMNVSTLELGDSALYLCASSLGGKGSHEQYFGPGTRLTVT.

The V call is TRBV7-6, the J call TRBJ2-2; 10 bases line up with TRBD1. J gave up 1 base and V 5 bases, and 4 bases lay outside the gene matches. CDR1 and CDR2 from the germline V gene are SGHVS and FNYEAQ. This CDR3 has 16 amino acids. The chain's CDR3 is CASSKGQGGNTGELFF. Written as DNA, the CDR3 is TGTGCCAGCAGCAAAGGACAGGGGGGGAACACCGGGGAGCTGTTTTTT.

V gene TRBV4-1 combines with J gene TRBJ1-2; 7 bases line up with TRBD1. V dropped 5 bases and J dropped 2; count of bases not matched to a gene: 8. The CDR3 spans 15 residues. Germline CDR1 and CDR2: MGHRA and YSYEKL. The CDR3 nucleotides are TGCGCCAGCAGCTCGACCGGGACAGAGAACTATGGCTACACCTTC. It yields the protein CASSSTGTENYGYTF.

This clonotype has just a few counts. The gene calls are TRBV29-1 and TRBJ2-7, with unresolved D. The germline V gene has CDR1 SQVTM and CDR2 ANQGSEA. This CDR3 has 15 residues. With 3 bases removed from V and 1 base from J, the gap between germline ends came to 16 bases. CDR3 bases: TGCAGCGTTGAGGTCTGGGGAATAACGTCCTACGAGCAGTACTTC. Amino acid sequence: CSVEVWGITSYEQYF.

This clonotype turned up a few times. The genes are TRBV11-2 and TRBJ2-3; perhaps TRBD1 as D (6 bases). Trimming pared 7 bases from V and 0 bases from J, leaving 29 bases between. There are 20 residues in the CDR3. The germline CDR1 and CDR2 sequences are SGHAT and FQNNGV. For the CDR3, the DNA is TGTGCCAGCAAAATTAGGAACAGGGATTCTGAGGCCCGCAGCACAGATACGCAGTATTTT. Encoded protein: CASKIRNRDSEARSTDTQYF. Full variable domain (missing parts from reference TRBV11-2 and TRBJ2-3): EAGVAQSPRYKIIEKRQSVAFWCNPISGHATLYWYQQILGQGPKLLIQFQNNGVVDDSQLPKDRFSAERLKGVDSTLKIQPAKLEDSAVYLCASKIRNRDSEARSTDTQYFGPGTRLTVL.

This clonotype has a handful of counts. The V call is TRBV4-3, the J call TRBJ2-3; D is possibly TRBD1 or TRBD2 (5 bases each). V was pared by 1 base and J by 2 bases, with 10 bases between. Looked up from germline, CDR1 is LGHNA and CDR2 is YSLEER. The CDR3 covers 15 residues. Here the CDR3 reads CASSQGGTVTDTQYF. Here the CDR3 DNA reads TGCGCCAGCAGCCAAGGGGGGACGGTCACAGATACGCAGTATTTT.

In this sample, this clonotype turned up many times. The chain employs TRBV13 and TRBJ1-1, with TRBD1 matching over 10 bases. Trimming removed 5 bases from V and 4 bases from J; junction bases left unmatched: 7. The CDR3 sequence is 15 residues long. In germline, CDR1 is PRHDT, CDR2 FYEKMQ (reference sequence). The CDR3 region is CASSIRQGATTEAFF. CDR3 sequence (DNA): TGTGCCAGCAGCATAAGACAGGGGGCGACCACTGAAGCTTTCTTT.

Many counts were recorded for this clonotype. The rearrangement uses TRBV7-9 and TRBJ1-4, with D hard to call. V gave up 2 bases and J gave up 3 bases, with 10 bases separating them. The CDR3 is 15 amino acids. CDR1 and CDR2 from the germline V gene are SEHNR and FQNEAQ (reference sequence). CDR3 nucleotide sequence: TGTGCCAGCAGCTTAACACCCGACCCTAATGAAAAACTGTTTTTT. Its translation is CASSLTPDPNEKLFF.

In this sample, this clonotype turned up a few times. The chain links TRBV28 to TRBJ2-5, with 10 positions matching TRBD2. Germline assignment: CDR1 MDHEN and CDR2 SYDVKM. CDR3 length: 15 amino acids. J gave up 2 bases and V 5 bases, and 5 bases lay outside the gene matches. The CDR3 spells CASSLLAGRQETQYF. Written as DNA, the CDR3 is TGTGCCAGCAGTCTACTAGCGGGAAGACAAGAGACCCAGTACTTC.

The chain couples TRBV7-3 to TRBJ2-7, with no clear D. The germline CDR1 and CDR2 sequences are SGHTA and FQGTGA. With 5 bases removed from V and 6 bases from J, the gap between germline ends came to 5 bases. The CDR3 length is 10 residues. The CDR3, as DNA: TGTGCCAGCAGCCGGATCGAGCAGTACTTC. Its protein is CASSRIEQYF.